These 26 T cell receptor beta chains were all obtained from the same sample, sequenced in a study of blood T cell repertoires in COVID-19. Libraries were prepared by immunoSEQ multiplex PCR; TCRdb keeps only in-frame clonotypes and omits some of them. The sample holds 310,000 or so clones, around 87% seen once. Sequencing was performed on peripheral blood. The receptors stem from a woman between 50 and 59 years old with active or convalescent COVID-19.

This rearrangement joins TRBV6-2 or TRBV6-3 to TRBJ1-6; D possibly corresponds to TRBD1 (5 bases). The CDR3 consists of 13 residues. Trimming pared 2 bases from V and 8 bases from J, leaving 7 bases between. The germline gives CDR1 MNHEY, CDR2 SVGEGT. The CDR3 reads CASSYTTDSPLHF. The DNA of the CDR3 is TGTGCCAGCAGTTACACGACAGATTCACCCCTCCACTTT.

The gene calls are TRBV6-5 and TRBJ2-5; D is undetermined. From germline, CDR1 is MNHEY and CDR2 SVGAGI. V was shortened by 5 bases and J by 5 bases, with 6 bases between the two germline ends. The CDR3 length is 11 residues. The CDR3 nucleotides are TGTGCCAGCAGTCGCCGGGAGACCCAGTACTTC. Encoded protein: CASSRRETQYF.

This clone was counted a single time. The sample holds other DNA sequences that translate to the same CDR3. V and J are TRBV6-5 and TRBJ1-5; D might be TRBD1 (5 bases). V lost 5 bases to trimming and J lost 1 base, with 6 bases between them. CDR3 size: 13 residues. Per the germline V gene, CDR1 is MNHEY and CDR2 is SVGAGI. The CDR3 nucleotides are TGTGCCAGCAGTCAGGGCAGCAATCAGCCCCAGCATTTT. Its protein product is CASSQGSNQPQHF.

Here the CDR3 reads CASSRERSMDTQYF. The CDR3, as DNA: TGTGCCAGCAGCCGGGAACGCTCAATGGATACGCAGTATTTT. The chain is built from TRBV5-4 and TRBJ2-3, with D perhaps matching TRBD2 (5 bases). The CDR3 sequence is 14 residues long. V gave up 4 bases and J gave up 6 bases, with 15 bases separating them. Germline loops: CDR1 SGHNT, CDR2 YYREEE (reference sequence).

The chain is built from TRBV19 and TRBJ1-1; D is uncertain. The CDR3 length is 11 residues. V dropped 7 bases and J dropped 9 bases, with 12 bases sitting between them. Germline CDR1 reads LNHDA; CDR2 reads SQIVND (reference sequence). The CDR3: CASKEGSQAFF. The CDR3 DNA is TGTGCCAGTAAAGAGGGTTCACAAGCTTTCTTT.

The V and J genes are TRBV2 and TRBJ2-1, with D unresolved. Trimming left V 4 bases short and J 10 bases short, with 20 bases between. CDR3 length: 15 residues. Per the germline V gene, CDR1 is SNHLY and CDR2 is FYNNEI. DNA for the CDR3: TGTGCCAGCAGTGTCCAAGACCCACAAACGCGGGAGCAGTTCTTC. This translates into CASSVQDPQTREQFF.

The J gene is TRBJ2-1, the V gene TRBV9; 8 nucleotides line up with TRBD2. The germline V gene has CDR1 SGDLS and CDR2 YYNGEE. Trimming at V came to 4 bases and at J to 7 bases, leaving 10 bases not matched to a gene. This CDR3 is built from 15 residues. CDR3 nucleotide sequence: TGTGCCAGCAGCCCCGGGGTAGCGGGAACAAATGAGCAGTTCTTC. Its translation is CASSPGVAGTNEQFF. Filled out from reference TRBV9 and TRBJ2-1, the complete variable domain reads DSGVTQTPKHLITATGQRVTLRCSPRSGDLSVYWYQQSLDQGLQFLIQYYNGEERAKGNILERFSAQQFPDLHSELNLSSLELGDSALYFCASSPGVAGTNEQFFGPGTRLTVL.

The chain carries TRBV7-9 and TRBJ1-2; a weak D match, TRBD1 (5 bases). The CDR3 has 15 residues. V lost 1 base to trimming and J lost 4 bases, with 13 bases between them. Germline loops: CDR1 SEHNR, CDR2 FQNEAQ (reference sequence). CDR3 bases: TGTGCCAGCAGCTTAGGAGTTGACAGCTTCTATGGCTACACCTTC. Translating gives CASSLGVDSFYGYTF.

V and J are TRBV12-3 or TRBV12-4 and TRBJ2-7; D gene unclear. V was trimmed by 3 bases and J by 3 bases, leaving 6 bases between them. This CDR3 is built from 12 residues. The chain's CDR3 is CASSLVSYEQYF. The CDR3 region has the DNA TGTGCCAGCAGTTTGGTTAGCTACGAGCAGTACTTC.

This rearrangement joins TRBV28 to TRBJ1-3; D is perhaps TRBD1 (5 bases). The CDR3 is made up of 16 amino acids. Trimming removed 3 bases from V and 2 bases from J, with 14 bases in between. Per the germline V gene, CDR1 is MDHEN and CDR2 is SYDVKM. The CDR3 protein is CASSFWGEVAGNTIYF. The DNA for the CDR3 is TGTGCCAGCAGTTTCTGGGGGGAGGTAGCTGGAAACACCATATATTTT.

The chain combines TRBV28 with TRBJ2-5, with TRBD1 matching 7 bases. The CDR3 loop spans 16 amino acids. V gave up 5 bases and J gave up 0 bases; unmatched junction bases: 9. Germline V CDR1 and CDR2: MDHEN, SYDVKM. This chain's CDR3 is CASSPRDSLNQETQYF. The CDR3 DNA is TGTGCCAGCAGTCCCCGGGACAGCTTGAACCAAGAGACCCAGTACTTC.

The chain combines TRBV6-5 with TRBJ1-2; 9 positions agree with TRBD1. The CDR3 has 14 residues. Trimming at V came to 6 bases and at J to 7 bases, leaving 9 bases not matched to a gene. The germline CDR1 and CDR2 sequences are MNHEY and SVGAGI. DNA for the CDR3: TGTGCCAGCAGCGCCGGGACAGGGCGAAGTGGCTACACCTTC. Amino acid sequence: CASSAGTGRSGYTF.

V is TRBV27 and J is TRBJ2-6, with a possible D match to TRBD1 (5 bases). The V end lost 7 bases, the J end lost 3 bases, and 16 bases lay between the germline ends. Germline V gene lookup returns CDR1 MNHEY and CDR2 SMNVEV (reference sequence). This CDR3 is 16 amino acids long. In nucleotides, the CDR3 is TGTGCCAGCAAACTGGTGGCAGGGAATGGGGCCAACGTCCTGACTTTC. Translation: CASKLVAGNGANVLTF.

CDR3 DNA sequence: TGTGCCAGCAGCCGAAGGACAGGACTTTATAATTCACCCCTCCACTTT. Translating it yields CASSRRTGLYNSPLHF. The chain employs TRBV3-1 (or the pseudogene TRBV3-2) and TRBJ1-6; 7 bases agree with TRBD1. V lost 4 bases, J lost 4 bases, and 7 bases stayed unmatched. Germline CDR1 reads LGHDT; CDR2 reads YNNKEL (reference sequence). The CDR3 contains 16 residues.

The V gene is TRBV5-6, the J gene TRBJ1-1; 7 bases fit TRBD1. CDR3 length: 16 residues. The trim removed 2 bases at V and 0 bases at J, leaving 7 bases unmatched. In germline, CDR1 is SGHDT, CDR2 YYEEEE. DNA for the CDR3: TGTGCCAGCAGCTTAACCGAGGGACAGTTGAACACTGAAGCTTTCTTT. It encodes CASSLTEGQLNTEAFF. The variable domain in full, completed from reference TRBV5-6 and TRBJ1-1, reads DAGVTQSPTHLIKTRGQQVTLRCSPKSGHDTVSWYQQALGQGPQFIFQYYEEEERQRGNFPDRFSGHQFPNYSSELNVNALLLGDSALYLCASSLTEGQLNTEAFFGQGTRLTVV.

J is TRBJ2-1 and V is TRBV5-1; the D gene is possibly TRBD1 (6 bases). The CDR3 has 17 amino acids. The germline V and J ends were trimmed by 0 bases and 2 bases, with 15 bases remaining between them. Germline V lookup: CDR1 SGHRS, CDR2 YFSETQ. CDR3 in amino acids: CASSLAKGTTTYNEQFF. CDR3 sequence (DNA): TGCGCCAGCAGCTTGGCCAAAGGGACAACCACCTACAATGAGCAGTTCTTC.

This chain joins TRBV24-1 and TRBJ2-1, with 7 bases lining up with TRBD1. The trim removed 4 bases at V and 4 bases at J, leaving 9 bases unmatched. This CDR3 is 16 amino acids long. CDR1 is KGHDR and CDR2 is SFDVKD in the germline V gene. The CDR3 bases are TGTGCCACCAGTGACCCCGATAGGGGGCTATACAATGAGCAGTTCTTC. It codes for CATSDPDRGLYNEQFF.

The chain links TRBV6-2 or TRBV6-3 to TRBJ2-2; TRBD2 agrees at 7 bases. This CDR3 contains 14 residues. V gave up 6 bases and J gave up 5 bases; unmatched junction bases: 6. Germline V gene lookup returns CDR1 MNHEY and CDR2 SVGEGT. CDR3 DNA: TGTGCCAGCAGCCCAGCGGGAAAAACCGGGGAGCTGTTTTTT. This gives the protein CASSPAGKTGELFF.

CDR3 sequence: CASSYVAGSYEQYF. The CDR3 DNA is TGTGCCAGCAGTTACGTCGCAGGATCCTACGAGCAGTACTTC. V usage is TRBV6-2 or TRBV6-3 and J usage is TRBJ2-7; D is undetermined. The V gene lost 2 bases and the J gene lost 1 base, with 9 bases spanning the gap. The CDR3 sequence is 14 residues long. In germline, CDR1 is MNHEY, CDR2 SVGEGT.

The chain combines TRBV10-3 with TRBJ1-5; D perhaps matches TRBD1 (5 bases). V lost 2 bases to trimming and J lost 0 bases, with 8 bases between them. The CDR3 has 15 residues. The germline V gene has CDR1 ENHRY and CDR2 SYGVKD. CDR3 bases: TGTGCCATCAGTGAGCAAGGGGATAGCAATCAGCCCCAGCATTTT. As protein: CAISEQGDSNQPQHF.

V gene TRBV5-1 combines with J gene TRBJ1-1, with 7 bases matching TRBD1. Germline CDR1 is SGHRS and CDR2 is YFSETQ. The CDR3 contains 16 residues. The ends lost 2 bases at V and 0 bases at J; junction bases unmatched: 7. The DNA for the CDR3 is TGCGCCAGCAGCTTCGCCCTGACAGGGATGAACACTGAAGCTTTCTTT. This gives the protein CASSFALTGMNTEAFF.

The chain links TRBV19 to TRBJ1-3, with TRBD1 as a possible D gene (6 bases). The CDR3 totals 16 residues. Germline CDR1 and CDR2: LNHDA and SQIVND (reference sequence). V lost 3 bases, J lost 0 bases, and 12 bases lay in between. The CDR3 bases are TGTGCCAGTAGTATCAGGGGCAGAACCTCTGGAAACACCATATATTTT. Protein product: CASSIRGRTSGNTIYF.

The J gene is TRBJ2-3, the V gene TRBV20-1, with unresolved D. This CDR3 comprises 10 residues. V shed 6 bases and J shed 1 base, with 2 bases lying between them. Germline values: CDR1 DFQATT, CDR2 SNEGSKA (reference sequence). CDR3 DNA sequence: TGCAGTGCCGGCACAGATACGCAGTATTTT. Residues: CSAGTDTQYF.

The gene calls are TRBV5-6 and TRBJ1-4; D remains ambiguous. The CDR3 is 16 amino acids. In germline, CDR1 is SGHDT, CDR2 YYEEEE. Trimming left V 1 base short and J 5 bases short, with 15 bases between. The CDR3 nucleotides read TGTGCCAGCAGCTTGACAGCCGTCTTCGGCAATGAAAAACTGTTTTTT. The encoded protein is CASSLTAVFGNEKLFF.

This chain links TRBV7-2 with TRBJ2-7; D possibly corresponds to TRBD1 (6 bases). V lost 0 bases and J 3 bases, leaving 12 bases between the germline ends. CDR1 is SGHTA and CDR2 is FQGNSA in the germline V gene. This CDR3 comprises 15 residues. This CDR3 reads CASSLAQGKGYEQYF. The CDR3 DNA reads TGTGCCAGCAGCTTAGCCCAGGGGAAAGGCTACGAGCAGTACTTC.

The V and J genes are TRBV14 and TRBJ2-2; the D is unclear. This CDR3 has 13 residues. V was cut by 1 base and J by 4 bases, with 4 bases left in between. CDR1 is SGHDN, CDR2 FVKESK, per germline. CDR3 residues: CASSQVGTGELFF. CDR3 sequence (DNA): TGTGCCAGCAGCCAAGTCGGCACCGGGGAGCTGTTTTTT.